The 5 T cell receptor beta chains in this list originate from one sample, sequenced in a study of blood T cell repertoires in COVID-19 (dated by TCRdb to the early 2020s). Library prep was done by the immunoSEQ multiplex PCR assay. TCRdb retrieved this table from immuneACCESS and kept in-frame rearrangements only. Not all clones are present; in checked studies, unresolved V genes account for under half, and no reason is known for the remainder. The sample table contains around 440,000 clones; only one count was recorded for approximately 88% of them. The ten largest make up around 12% of the sample. Source material: peripheral blood. The receptor set was obtained from a woman between 45 and 65 years old with COVID-19, enrolled during active disease.

This clone was seen only a few times. Relative to the germline gene, one junction end is altered; a read error may explain this. CDR3 residues: CASSPLRGTASF. DNA for the CDR3: TGTGCCAGCAGTCCCCTGAGAGGGACAGCATCCTTC. The V call is TRBV6-5, the J call TRBJ2-7; 7 bases are a match to TRBD1. Germline CDR1 reads MNHEY; CDR2 reads SVGAGI. CDR3 length: 12 amino acids.

The chain links TRBV12-3 or TRBV12-4 to TRBJ2-7; no clear D gene. V lost 6 bases to trimming and J lost 3 bases, with 12 bases between them. The CDR3 covers 13 residues. CDR3: CASRSDTVYEQYF. CDR3 in DNA: TGTGCCAGCAGATCCGACACGGTCTACGAGCAGTACTTC.

The CDR3 DNA reads TGTGCCTGGCTTTTTTACAATGAGCAGTTCTTC. Encoded protein: CAWLFYNEQFF. J is TRBJ2-1 and V is TRBV30; D unclear. Trimming left V 5 bases short and J 4 bases short, with 6 bases between. The CDR3 is 11 residues long. Per germline, CDR1 GTSNPN and CDR2 SVGIG (reference sequence).

The chain uses TRBV2 and TRBJ2-1; TRBD1 is a possible D gene (7 bases). The CDR3 consists of 14 residues. V was pared by 6 bases and J by 9 bases, with 18 bases between. Germline CDR1 and CDR2: SNHLY and FYNNEI. The CDR3 sequence is CASREGATTGEQFF. CDR3 nucleotide sequence: TGTGCCAGCAGGGAGGGGGCCACGACGGGTGAGCAGTTCTTC.

The J gene is TRBJ1-4, the V gene TRBV10-2; TRBD1 matches 11 bases. Per germline, CDR1 WSHSY and CDR2 SAAADI. V was clipped by 11 bases and J by 2 bases; unmatched bases: 10. The CDR3 extends over 16 amino acids. This CDR3 reads CASSGDRGVTNEKLFF. CDR3 coding DNA: TGCGCCTCTTCGGGGGACAGGGGGGTCACTAATGAAAAACTGTTTTTT.